What follows are 27 T cell receptor beta chains derived from one specimen sequenced in a study of PD-1 blockade in classical Hodgkin lymphoma. The time point here: cycle 4 day 1 (C4D1), after about 6 weeks of nivolumab. Brentuximab vedotin exposure varied among the patients, all of whom had relapsed after autologous stem cell transplantation. The assay was immunoSEQ multiplex PCR, and TCRdb's table has in-frame clones only and misses some. This table has roughly 100,000 clones, roughly 78% appearing once. The sequences come from peripheral blood mononuclear cells (PBMCs), collected before the fourth cycle of nivolumab. The receptor source for this set is a human donor with classical Hodgkin lymphoma.

The genes are TRBV4-2 and TRBJ1-3, with 7 bases aligning to TRBD1. The CDR3 runs 17 residues. Germline assignment: CDR1 LGHNA and CDR2 YNFKEQ. The V and J ends lost 0 bases and 1 base, in that order; junction bases with no gene match: 6. CDR3 DNA sequence: TGTGCCAGCAGCCAAGAGGGGGCAGGGGGTTCTGGAAACACCATATATTTT. Protein product: CASSQEGAGGSGNTIYF.

V usage is TRBV6-7 and J usage is TRBJ1-1; 8 bases are shared with TRBD1. TRBV6-7 is labeled an ORF, and its function is uncertain. The V gene end was trimmed by 4 bases and the J gene end by 1 base; junction bases not matched to a gene: 11. The CDR3 has 17 amino acids. The chain's CDR3 is CASSCLTGQETNTEAFF. The CDR3 nucleotides read TGTGCCAGCAGTTGCCTAACGGGACAGGAAACGAACACTGAAGCTTTCTTT.

The chain uses TRBV10-3 and TRBJ1-5; D is uncertain. Germline V gives CDR1 ENHRY, CDR2 SYGVKD. The CDR3 length is 14 residues. Trimming removed 3 bases at V and 1 base at J, with 7 bases between. CDR3 residues: CAISEVQSNQPQHF. The CDR3 nucleotides read TGTGCCATCAGTGAAGTGCAGAGCAATCAGCCCCAGCATTTT.

The chain is built from TRBV7-9 and TRBJ2-7; a possible D gene is TRBD2 (5 bases). With 1 base removed from V and 2 bases from J, the gap between germline ends came to 9 bases. This CDR3 spans 14 amino acids. CDR1 is SEHNR and CDR2 is FQNEAQ in the germline V gene (reference sequence). In nucleotides, the CDR3 is TGTGCCAGCAGCTTAGGTACCGGGACCTACGAGCAGTACTTC. Protein sequence: CASSLGTGTYEQYF.

J is TRBJ2-2 and V is TRBV7-6, with D possibly being TRBD2 (6 bases). Per the germline V gene, CDR1 is SGHVS and CDR2 is FNYEAQ. There are 16 residues in the CDR3. Trimming stripped 5 bases from V and 0 bases from J, with 13 bases between. CDR3 bases: TGTGCCAGCAGCCGCCTACTAGCCCCGAACACCGGGGAGCTGTTTTTT. The encoded protein is CASSRLLAPNTGELFF.

This clone was observed a single time. This sequence joins TRBV6-5 and TRBJ2-7; 8 bases are shared with TRBD1. Trimming removed 5 bases from V and 6 bases from J; junction bases left unmatched: 12. CDR3 size: 15 residues. Germline CDR1 is MNHEY and CDR2 is SVGAGI. CDR3 protein: CASSHQGQGWGEQYF. CDR3 coding DNA: TGTGCCAGCAGTCACCAAGGACAGGGTTGGGGCGAGCAGTACTTC.

The CDR3 protein is CASSYTGTSIMNTEAFF. As DNA, the CDR3 is TGCGCCAGCAGCTATACCGGGACGTCCATTATGAACACTGAAGCTTTCTTT. This chain connects TRBV5-1 to TRBJ1-1; D is possibly TRBD1 (5 bases). This CDR3 has 17 amino acids. The germline V and J ends were trimmed by 3 bases and 0 bases, with 18 bases remaining between them. Germline V gene data show CDR1 as SGHRS and CDR2 as YFSETQ.

This clone was seen more than once but under ten times. The CDR3 DNA sequence: TGTGCCAGTAGTATCGGGACGGCTTTCTATGGCTACACCTTC. Its translation is CASSIGTAFYGYTF. This chain links TRBV19 with TRBJ1-2, with D perhaps TRBD1 (5 bases). Deletions cut 3 bases from V and 4 bases from J, with 12 bases between. Germline assignment: CDR1 LNHDA and CDR2 SQIVND (reference sequence). The CDR3 covers 14 residues.

The gene calls are TRBV7-3 and TRBJ2-1; possibly TRBD1 or TRBD2 for D (5 bases each). The CDR3 is 15 residues long. From germline, CDR1 is SGHTA and CDR2 FQGTGA. Trimming cost V 2 bases and J 6 bases, with 14 bases left between them. CDR3 nucleotide sequence: TGTGCCAGCAGCTTATTGGGGACCACCTCCAATGAGCAGTTCTTC. Residues: CASSLLGTTSNEQFF.

The V and J genes are TRBV19 and TRBJ2-7; tentatively, D is TRBD1 (5 bases). This CDR3 contains 14 residues. The germline gives CDR1 LNHDA, CDR2 SQIVND (reference sequence). V lost 3 bases, J lost 7 bases, and 16 bases lay in between. The CDR3 DNA reads TGTGCCAGTAGTATTGGCAGGGTCAATTCTGAGCAGTACTTC. It encodes CASSIGRVNSEQYF.

This clone showed up just a few times. The chain employs TRBV10-3 and TRBJ2-5; D gene uncertain. This CDR3 comprises 14 residues. Germline CDR1 ENHRY, CDR2 SYGVKD. V lost 6 bases and J 0 bases, leaving 11 bases between the germline ends. As DNA, the CDR3 is TGTGCCATCAGAGCTACAGTCAACCAAGAGACCCAGTACTTC. Translation: CAIRATVNQETQYF.

This chain uses TRBV5-6 with TRBJ2-3; 14 bases map to TRBD2. V was pared by 1 base and J by 1 base, with 2 bases of the junction left unmatched. CDR1 and CDR2 (germline): SGHDT, YYEEEE. This CDR3 is 17 amino acids long. CDR3 in DNA: TGTGCCAGCAGCTTGCCGGGACTAGCGGGGGGCACAGATACGCAGTATTTT. It encodes CASSLPGLAGGTDTQYF.

The V and J genes are TRBV11-3 and TRBJ2-3, with D maybe TRBD2 (6 bases). The germline gives CDR1 SGHNT, CDR2 YENEEA. With 1 base removed from V and 11 bases from J, the gap between germline ends came to 16 bases. The CDR3 consists of 14 residues. The CDR3 is CASSLGGTSEGQYF. The CDR3 DNA is TGTGCCAGCAGCTTAGGGGGGACTTCAGAGGGGCAGTATTTT.

V usage is TRBV9 and J usage is TRBJ1-4; TRBD1 agrees at 7 bases. V dropped 3 bases and J dropped 5; count of bases not matched to a gene: 7. The CDR3 totals 15 residues. The V gene's germline CDR1 is SGDLS and CDR2 YYNGEE. The CDR3 loop reads CASSAVQGMNEKLFF. CDR3 DNA: TGTGCCAGCAGCGCCGTACAGGGGATGAATGAAAAACTGTTTTTT.

The count of this clone is one. V usage is TRBV5-1 and J usage is TRBJ1-2, with TRBD1 identical over 9 bases. The germline CDR1 and CDR2 sequences are SGHRS and YFSETQ. The J segment lost 1 base and the V segment lost 2 bases, leaving 3 bases of the junction unmatched. The CDR3 is 15 amino acids. CDR3 DNA: TGCGCCAGCAGCTTAACAGGGGGCCTTAACTATGGCTACACCTTC. This translates into CASSLTGGLNYGYTF.

The chain uses TRBV6-6 and TRBJ2-7; TRBD1 matches 8 bases. This CDR3 comprises 14 residues. Per germline, CDR1 MNHNY and CDR2 SVGAGI (reference sequence). The ends lost 4 bases at V and 2 bases at J; junction bases unmatched: 4. CDR3 protein: CASSLDRGAYEQYF. The CDR3 DNA reads TGTGCCAGCAGTTTAGACAGGGGAGCCTACGAGCAGTACTTC.

CDR3 in DNA: TGTGCCAGCAGTTACGCGGGGGGGTCTGGGGCCAACGTCCTGACTTTC. It codes for CASSYAGGSGANVLTF. The chain links TRBV6-5 to TRBJ2-6, with 9 bases that match TRBD2. The germline V gene has CDR1 MNHEY and CDR2 SVGAGI. This CDR3 has 16 residues. Germline trimming cut 2 bases from V and 1 base from J; bases unmatched to any gene: 0.

The rearrangement links TRBV6-1 to TRBJ1-6, with D perhaps matching TRBD1 (5 bases). Germline V gene lookup returns CDR1 MNHNS and CDR2 SASEGT. The V end lost 2 bases, the J end lost 6 bases, and 11 bases lay between the germline ends. This CDR3 comprises 15 residues. CDR3 in DNA: TGTGCCAGCAGTGAATGGGTCGGGGGTAATTCACCCCTCCACTTT. It specifies CASSEWVGGNSPLHF.

This clone was detected once. V is TRBV7-8 and J is TRBJ2-6; D is undetermined. Germline assignment: CDR1 SGHVS and CDR2 FQNEAQ. Between the trimmed V and J ends, which lost 4 bases and 0 bases, there was a span of 10 bases. CDR3 length: 16 residues. CDR3 residues: CASSYFLGSGANVLTF. The CDR3 nucleotides read TGTGCCAGCAGCTACTTTTTAGGCTCTGGGGCCAACGTCCTGACTTTC.

The sample holds a few counts of this clone. V gene TRBV6-5 combines with J gene TRBJ1-2; D is uncertain. Per the germline V gene, CDR1 is MNHEY and CDR2 is SVGAGI. V lost 6 bases and J 10 bases, leaving 9 bases between the germline ends. The CDR3 is 10 residues long. The CDR3 DNA reads as TGTGCCAGCAGAAGGGAGACCTACACCTTC. It is translated as CASRRETYTF.

This clone was seen just once. This sequence joins TRBV6-5 and TRBJ2-1; D gene uncertain. With 6 bases removed from V and 0 bases from J, the gap between germline ends came to 12 bases. Germline V gene lookup returns CDR1 MNHEY and CDR2 SVGAGI. The CDR3 is made up of 15 amino acids. The CDR3 DNA reads TGTGCCAGCAGCCTCCTGATTAGCTCCTACAATGAGCAGTTCTTC. It specifies CASSLLISSYNEQFF.

CDR3 loop: CASSYGLGGRYEQYF. CDR3 DNA: TGTGCCAGCAGTTACGGACTAGGAGGACGATACGAGCAGTACTTC. V gene TRBV6-6 combines with J gene TRBJ2-7; 7 positions agree with TRBD2. This CDR3 has 15 residues. Losses at the gene ends were 2 bases for V and 4 bases for J; bases not matched to a gene: 8. Germline lookup yields CDR1 MNHNY and CDR2 SVGAGI (reference sequence).

The CDR3 DNA reads as TGTGCCAGCAGCTTAGTGGGGTCGGGAGGGCCGAACTACGAGCAGTACTTC. As protein: CASSLVGSGGPNYEQYF. The chain employs TRBV7-9 and TRBJ2-7, with TRBD2 matching over 8 bases. CDR1 is SEHNR and CDR2 is FQNEAQ in the germline V gene (reference sequence). Unmatched junction bases numbered 11, after V lost 1 base and J lost 3 bases. The CDR3 totals 17 residues.

The rearrangement joins TRBV25-1 to TRBJ2-1; 11 nucleotides align to TRBD2. V trimming: 7 bases; J trimming: 9 bases; junction bases outside the gene matches: 5. There are 13 residues in the CDR3. Looked up from germline, CDR1 is MGHDK and CDR2 is SYGVNS. CDR3 coding DNA: TGTGCCAGCAATAGCGGGAGGGCGCGTGAGCAGTTCTTC. Residues: CASNSGRAREQFF.

A few counts support this clone. Other DNA sequences in the same sample also yield this CDR3. The chain is built from TRBV7-3 and TRBJ2-5; 7 bases fit TRBD2. Unmatched junction bases numbered 1, after V lost 1 base and J lost 2 bases. The CDR3 loop spans 14 amino acids. From germline, CDR1 is SGHTA and CDR2 FQGTGA. The CDR3 sequence is CASSLNGGQETQYF. The CDR3, as DNA: TGTGCCAGCAGCTTAAACGGGGGGCAAGAGACCCAGTACTTC. The full variable domain, in which reference TRBV7-3 and TRBJ2-5 provide the parts outside the CDR3, is GAGVSQTPSNKVTEKGKYVELRCDPISGHTALYWYRQSLGQGPEFLIYFQGTGAADDSGLPNDRFFAVRPEGSVSTLKIQRTERGDSAVYLCASSLNGGQETQYFGPGTRLLVL.

The V gene is TRBV25-1, the J gene TRBJ2-5; TRBD2 aligns across 8 bases. From germline, CDR1 is MGHDK and CDR2 SYGVNS. J lost 5 bases, V lost 5 bases, and 7 bases had no gene match. The CDR3 totals 14 residues. The DNA of the CDR3 is TGTGCCAGCAGTTTCGGGGGGGGCTACGAGACCCAGTACTTC. Its translation: CASSFGGGYETQYF.

This clone was seen repeatedly, ten times or more. The chain employs TRBV19 and TRBJ2-1; 8 bases align to TRBD1. The CDR3 sequence is 14 residues long. V lost 3 bases and J lost 7; bases outside the gene matches: 5. Germline-derived CDR1 and CDR2 are LNHDA and SQIVND (reference sequence). CDR3 bases: TGTGCCAGTAGTATGGACAGGGATTGGAATGAGCAGTTCTTC. This gives the protein CASSMDRDWNEQFF. The variable domain in full, completed from reference TRBV19 and TRBJ2-1, reads DGGITQSPKYLFRKEGQNVTLSCEQNLNHDAMYWYRQDPGQGLRLIYYSQIVNDFQKGDIAEGYSVSREKKESFPLTVTSAQKNPTAFYLCASSMDRDWNEQFFGPGTRLTVL.